This record concerns one T cell receptor beta chain sequence. Its specificity is not known. The ends were cut back, 3 bases at V and 5 bases at J, with 11 bases in the middle. The CDR3 covers 14 residues. CDR1 and CDR2 from the germline V gene are SGHRS and YFSETQ. Individual cDNA molecules carried attached unique molecular identifiers. MiXCR, run by TCRdb on the 5' RACE reads, gives a single entry per CDR3 protein. There are some 54,000 distinct CDR3 sequences in the sample; more than 8.5% occur only once, and less than 10% lies in the top ten. These data come from a study of early T cells in non-severe SARS-CoV-2 infection. Whole-study context: Chains from this unsorted whole-blood bulk RNA could not be paired.

Study-level results: VDJdb matching skewed toward anti-spike CD8 responses, missing private and CD4 specificities.

This receptor was obtained from an adult who was a healthcare worker with PCR-confirmed SARS-CoV-2 infection or an uninfected control (not recorded which). The V and J genes are TRBV5-1 and TRBJ2-2, with D maybe TRBD1 (5 bases). Sequenced sample: whole blood. The CDR3 is CASSYYQGTGELFF. CDR3 in DNA: TGCGCCAGCAGCTACTATCAGGGAACCGGGGAGCTGTTTTTT.